This T cell receptor (beta chain) originates from a study of T-cell memory formation after mild COVID-19. Study results and limitations: Nothing showed for sure that second-wave clones peaking on day 37 were SARS-CoV-2 specific.

5'RACE with constant-segment primers built TCRalpha and TCRbeta cDNA libraries with UMIs. TCRdb redid the calling of the 5' RACE reads with MiXCR, one entry per CDR3 protein. The data hold fewer than 60,000 distinct CDR3 sequences, with 28% observed a single time. This clonotype was seen more than once but under ten times. The antigen is undetermined. The sequence was collected from a man between 18 and 29 years old who had mild COVID-19 (a few samples of this study predate the infection). Cell type and time point are not known. The sample taken for sequencing was PBMCs or a T cell subset sorted from them (not recorded which).

For the CDR3, the DNA is TGTGCCAGCAGCTCTCGGGGCCTCCAAGAGACCCAGTACTTC. Its protein is CASSSRGLQETQYF. The gene calls are TRBV7-9 and TRBJ2-5, with D perhaps assigned TRBD1 or TRBD2 (5 bases each). Germline V gene sequence: CDR1 SEHNR, CDR2 FQNEAQ (reference sequence). CDR3 length: 14 residues. V lost 4 bases, J lost 1 base, and 10 bases lay in between.